This T cell receptor beta chain was sequenced in a study of blood T cell repertoires in COVID-19. Study information: Acute and convalescent COVID-19 samples came from the United States, Italy and Spain. In each case, the material was cDNA or gDNA derived from T cells, B-cell-depleted T cells, or PBMCs.

Those enrolled, adults aged roughly 18 to 89 years, came from some 25 US areas. Which cohort a participant joined came from the clinical history participants gave. V shed 7 bases and J shed 2 bases, with 6 bases lying between them. Germline V gene data show CDR1 as KGHDR and CDR2 as SFDVKD. The CDR3 is 12 amino acids. TCRdb's copy holds only in-frame clones and misses some; the assay was immunoSEQ multiplex PCR. The sample yields about 360,000 clones, around 87% seen once. The chain carries TRBV24-1 and TRBJ2-3, with a tentative D call TRBD1 (5 bases). The clonotype originates from a man aged 35-49 years in a cohort exposed to, infected with or recovered from COVID-19 (not recorded which). Input material: PBMCs or T cells enriched from blood (not recorded which). The CDR3 nucleotides read TGTGCCACCAGGGACACCACAGATACGCAGTATTTT. This encodes CATRDTTDTQYF.